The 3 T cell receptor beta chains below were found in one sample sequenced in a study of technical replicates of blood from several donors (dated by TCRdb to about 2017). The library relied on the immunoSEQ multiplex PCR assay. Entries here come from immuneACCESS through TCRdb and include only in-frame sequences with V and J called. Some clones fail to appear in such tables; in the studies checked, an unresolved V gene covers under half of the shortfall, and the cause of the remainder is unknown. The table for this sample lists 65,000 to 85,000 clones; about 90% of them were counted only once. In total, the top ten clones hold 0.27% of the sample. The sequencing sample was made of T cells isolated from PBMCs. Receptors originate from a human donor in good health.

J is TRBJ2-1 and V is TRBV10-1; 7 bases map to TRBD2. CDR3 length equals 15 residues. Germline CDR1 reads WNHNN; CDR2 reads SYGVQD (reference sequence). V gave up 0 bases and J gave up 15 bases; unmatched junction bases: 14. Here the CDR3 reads CASSESNPGAGDLFF. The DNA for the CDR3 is TGCGCCAGCAGTGAGTCCAACCCCGGGGCGGGAGATCTGTTCTTC.

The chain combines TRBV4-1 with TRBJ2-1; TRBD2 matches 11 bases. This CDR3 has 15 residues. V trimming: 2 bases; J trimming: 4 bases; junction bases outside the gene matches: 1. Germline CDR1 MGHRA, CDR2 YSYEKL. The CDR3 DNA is TGCGCCAGCAGCCAACTAGCGGGGGGTTACAATGAGCAGTTCTTC. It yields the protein CASSQLAGGYNEQFF.

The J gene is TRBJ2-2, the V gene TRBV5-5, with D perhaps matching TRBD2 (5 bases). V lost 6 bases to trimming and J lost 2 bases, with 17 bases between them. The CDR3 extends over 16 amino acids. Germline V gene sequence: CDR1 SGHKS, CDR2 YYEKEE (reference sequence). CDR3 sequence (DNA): TGTGCCAGCAAAGACTCCCCGGGATTCAACACCGGGGAGCTGTTTTTT. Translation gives CASKDSPGFNTGELFF.